This T cell receptor beta chain was recovered during a study of OX40 agonist ivuxolimab in advanced cancers. Looking at the study overall: The costimulatory receptor OX40 (CD134) was targeted by ivuxolimab, a fully human IgG2 agonistic monoclonal antibody. Intravenous ivuxolimab was administered to patients every 2 weeks at six dose levels: 0.01, 0.1, 0.3, 1.5, 3 and 10 mg/kg. Of the roughly 50 dose-escalation patients, hepatocellular carcinoma was present in 19, melanoma in some 15, renal cell carcinoma in 9 and head and neck cancer in 9. A male proportion of around 83% and a mean age of 60 years, ranging from roughly 23 to 79, were recorded for the dose-escalation cohort. Patients were allowed to have had prior anti-PD-1, anti-PD-L1 or anti-CTLA-4 therapy, and roughly 40% of the dose-escalation patients had previously received checkpoint inhibitors. Partial responses occurred in three dose-escalation patients: two with cutaneous melanoma and one with hepatocellular carcinoma. The purpose of peripheral TCRbeta sequencing was to test whether ivuxolimab changed TCR sequence diversity and led to clonal T-cell expansion. The monotherapy dose-escalation portion (N of about 52 patients) of the phase I ivuxolimab trial is reported in the paper. The investigation overall reported the following: Low levels of normalized T-cell clonal expansion were also seen in some patients who did not respond. After ivuxolimab, more expanded clones were found on average in CD8+ T cells than in CD4+ T cells. In the 0.1-3.0 mg/kg groups, partial responders had among the lowest normalized peripheral clonal expansion, particularly in CD8+ T cells. The antigen specificity of the peripheral T cells that underwent clonal expansion was not determined. At doses of 0.1 to 3.0 mg/kg, clonal expansion of both CD4+ and CD8+ T cells in blood was seen between baseline and week 6.

Genomic DNA was extracted from sorted cells for sequencing of the TCRbeta CDR3 region. The immunoSEQ Assay was used for sequencing of TCRbeta CDR3 regions. The immuneACCESS repertoire file appears here via TCRdb, limited to in-frame rearrangements. These files lack a portion of the clones; in checked studies, under half of the deficit traces to unresolved V genes, and the cause of the others is not known. The sample table lists roughly 86,000 clones, around 86% of them with a count of one. 1.9% of the sample belongs to the ten largest clones. The germline V gene (reference sequence) specifies MNHEY as CDR1 and SMNVEV as CDR2. The germline V and J ends show losses of 0 bases and 5 bases respectively, and no gene match explains 5 bases of the junction. Measured from the cysteine to the phenylalanine, the CDR3 is 15 residues long. Of all the DNA, just the CDR3 is kept, 45 bases in frame from base 1.

The trial excluded patients who had a history of autoimmune disease or who were on systemic immunosuppression. Peripheral blood for TCR sequencing was collected from all dose cohorts at baseline, on cycle 4 day 1, and on cycle 7 day 1. Samples were obtained from an open-label, multicenter, first-in-human phase I dose-escalation trial of ivuxolimab. Adults with locally advanced or metastatic head and neck squamous cell, hepatocellular, melanoma or renal cell carcinoma were enrolled in the trial. CD4+ and CD8+ T cells were sorted separately from peripheral blood before TCR sequencing. Turning to this clone: Its antigen target is currently unknown. Qualities for individual bases were not recorded, and no much larger clone is one base off.

The chain uses TRBV27 and TRBJ2-5, and 8 junctional nucleotides match TRBD2. Material: CD4+ or CD8+ T cells sorted from blood, obtained in a trial of the OX40 agonist ivuxolimab. This TCR came from an adult with an advanced solid tumor such as melanoma, head and neck, liver or kidney cancer. The CDR3 reads CASSLSDGRAETQYF. DNA sequence: TGTGCCAGCAGTTTATCTGACGGGAGGGCCGAGACCCAGTACTTC.